A selection of T cell receptor beta chains follows, all from one sample in a study of beta chain features in type 1 diabetes. Method: immunoSEQ multiplex PCR; TCRdb's copy keeps in-frame clones and lacks some. Altogether hundreds of thousands of clones are present, around an eighth being singletons, with the ten largest covering 0.03% to 0.045%. Material: naive CD4+ T cells from blood. All receptors come from a man between 18 and 35 years old with type 1 diabetes. Both conserved end residues are part of each CDR3. D genes are given only for firm matches. A clone size is listed for some rows: how often the clone was seen (once, few, many), or a class if it is expanded.

J | V | size | D | DNA | CDR3
TRBJ1-1 | TRBV29-1 | NA | NA | TGCAGCGTATATAAAAACACTGAAGCTTTCTTT | CSVYKNTEAFF
TRBJ1-1 | TRBV11-2 | NA | NA | TGTGCCAGCAGCTCGATCCCGTTGAACACTGAAGCTTTCTTT | CASSSIPLNTEAFF
TRBJ2-7 | TRBV10-3 | few | TRBD2 | TGTGCCATCAGTGAGAAGGGACTAGAAATTGGCGAGCAGTACTTC | CAISEKGLEIGEQYF
TRBJ2-7 | TRBV6-6 | few | TRBD1 | TGTGCCAGCAAAGACCCGTGGGACAGTCCCTACGAGCAGTACTTC | CASKDPWDSPYEQYF
TRBJ1-1 | TRBV6-6 | NA | TRBD1 | TGTGCCAGCAGTTACCAAGGGACAGCTAACACTGAAGCTTTCTTT | CASSYQGTANTEAFF
TRBJ1-5 | TRBV27 | NA | NA | TGTGCCAGCAGTTTGTGGGCACGGGGTGGCAATCAGCCCCAGCATTTT | CASSLWARGGNQPQHF
TRBJ1-5 | TRBV4-1 | NA | NA | TGCGCCAGCAGCCAAGAGAGCAGGGGACTTGGGGTCCAGCCCCAGCATTTT | CASSQESRGLGVQPQHF
TRBJ2-5 | TRBV7-2 | NA | NA | TGTGCCAGCACCCATTACCAGCAAGAGACCCAGTACTTC | CASTHYQQETQYF
TRBJ2-4 | TRBV25-1 | NA | NA | TGTGCCAGCGGACATAGGGGTGATCTCTTTAAAAACATTCAGTACTTC | CASGHRGDLFKNIQYF
TRBJ2-5 | TRBV30 | few | NA | TGTGCCTGGAAGGCTGTGGGGGAGACCCAGTACTTC | CAWKAVGETQYF
TRBJ1-2 | TRBV5-1 | NA | NA | TGCGCCAGCAGCTTGCGCCCCCGCGGAATCTATGGCTACACCTTC | CASSLRPRGIYGYTF
TRBJ2-7 | TRBV29-1 | few | TRBD2 | TGCAGCGTTCAGCGGGGTAGTTACGAGCAGTACTTC | CSVQRGSYEQYF
TRBJ1-4 | TRBV13 | NA | NA | TGTGCCAGCAGCTTAGTCGCCTTTGGTGAAAAACTGTTTTTT | CASSLVAFGEKLFF
TRBJ2-7 | TRBV5-4 | NA | TRBD2 | TGTGCCAGCAGCTTGGAGGCTTGGACTAGCGGTACCTACGAGCAGTACTTC | CASSLEAWTSGTYEQYF
TRBJ1-5 | TRBV4-2 | few | NA | TGTGCCAGCAGCTGGCCCGGGGGCAATCAGCCCCAGCATTTT | CASSWPGGNQPQHF
TRBJ1-6 | TRBV28 | NA | NA | TGTGCCAGCAGTTTACAAGGAGTGGCACCCCTCCACTTT | CASSLQGVAPLHF
TRBJ2-1 | TRBV29-1 | NA | NA | TGCAGCGTGAGAGATAGCAGAAACAATGAGCAGTTCTTC | CSVRDSRNNEQFF
TRBJ2-5 | TRBV6-5 | NA | TRBD2 | TGTGCCAGCAGTTACGGGACTAGCGGGTCTCTAAAGACCCAGTACTTC | CASSYGTSGSLKTQYF
TRBJ2-7 | TRBV6-6 | few | NA | TGTGCCACACGGAGGGGAGGCGACACCTACGAGCAGTACTTC | CATRRGGDTYEQYF
TRBJ1-2 | TRBV2 | few | NA | TGTGCCAGCAGTGAAGCGTATTATTCGGGTGGCTACACCTTC | CASSEAYYSGGYTF
TRBJ2-2 | TRBV27 | NA | NA | TGTGCCAGCAGTTTAGGAACCGGGGAGCTGTTTTTT | CASSLGTGELFF
TRBJ2-1 | TRBV7-3 | few | TRBD2 | TGTGCCAGCAGCCTCCTTAGCGGGGGGCACAGCTCCTACAATGAGCAGTTCTTC | CASSLLSGGHSSYNEQFF
TRBJ2-7 | TRBV5-4 | few | TRBD2 | TGTGCCAGCAGCTTGAAGGCTAGCGGGGGAGAGCAGTACTTC | CASSLKASGGEQYF
TRBJ2-1 | TRBV5-1 | few | TRBD2 | TGCGCCAGCAGGACTAGCGGGAAGTTCAATGAGCAGTTCTTC | CASRTSGKFNEQFF
TRBJ2-2 | TRBV13 | NA | TRBD1 | TGTGCCAGCCAGGTTGGGACAGGGGTGAACACCGGGGAGCTGTTTTTT | CASQVGTGVNTGELFF
TRBJ2-2 | TRBV5-6 | few | NA | TGTGCCAGCAGCCGAACCGGGGAGCTGTTTTTT | CASSRTGELFF
TRBJ2-3 | TRBV6-6 | NA | NA | TGTGCCAGCAGTACAGGGCCGGATACGCAGTATTTT | CASSTGPDTQYF
TRBJ2-7 | TRBV7-9 | NA | NA | TGTGCCAGCAGCTTAACCCCCTCCTACGAGCAGTACTTC | CASSLTPSYEQYF
TRBJ2-2 | TRBV30 | few | NA | TGTGCCTGGACATTGGGGCCCAACACCGGGGAGCTGTTTTTT | CAWTLGPNTGELFF
TRBJ2-1 | TRBV7-2 | NA | NA | TGTGCCAGCAGTCCCAAGGGGTCTGTATTAATCCACAATGAGCAGTTCTTC | CASSPKGSVLIHNEQFF
TRBJ2-1 | TRBV5-6 | NA | NA | TGTGCCAGCAGCCACCAGGGAGGCCATGAGCAGTTCTTC | CASSHQGGHEQFF
TRBJ1-2 | TRBV30 | NA | TRBD1 | TGTGCCTGGAGTGTATCAGGGGGCTATGGCTACACCTTC | CAWSVSGGYGYTF
TRBJ2-3 | TRBV6-6 | NA | NA | TGTGCCAGCAGTAACAGCCAAGTGACAGATACGCAGTATTTT | CASSNSQVTDTQYF
TRBJ2-3 | TRBV6-5 | few | NA | TGTGCCAGCACCGGGTCCTACACAGATACGCAGTATTTT | CASTGSYTDTQYF
TRBJ2-1 | TRBV18 | NA | TRBD1 | TGTGCCAGCTCACCTTCGACAGGGTTGGGGAATGAGCAGTTCTTC | CASSPSTGLGNEQFF
TRBJ2-7 | TRBV19 | few | NA | TGTGCCAGTAACCCTTCCCAAGGTCGCGAGCAGTACTTC | CASNPSQGREQYF
TRBJ1-5 | TRBV5-1 | NA | NA | TGCGCCAGCAGCTTGGAGGCGGCGGGGCAGCCCCAGCATTTT | CASSLEAAGQPQHF
TRBJ2-7 | TRBV29-1 | few | NA | TGCAGCGTCGAAACCCGAGACAGGCATCACGGGCAATACTTC | CSVETRDRHHGQYF
TRBJ2-5 | TRBV7-2 | few | TRBD1 | TGTGCCAGCAGCGGGGGACAGGCGGGCCTCTCGACCCAGTACTTC | CASSGGQAGLSTQYF
TRBJ2-2 | TRBV5-1 | NA | NA | TGCGCCAGCAGCTTTACAGGGACGAACACCGGGGAGCTGTTTTTT | CASSFTGTNTGELFF
TRBJ2-7 | TRBV7-9 | NA | NA | TGTGCCAGCAGCTTAATCAGCGGGTACGAGCAGTACTTC | CASSLISGYEQYF
TRBJ2-1 | TRBV5-1 | NA | TRBD2 | TGCGCCAGCAGCTCCGGACTAGCGGGCTACAATGAGCAGTTCTTC | CASSSGLAGYNEQFF
TRBJ2-5 | TRBV5-1 | NA | NA | TGCGCCAGCAGCTTGACAGGGTCCGGGCGGGAGACCCAGTACTTC | CASSLTGSGRETQYF
TRBJ1-6 | TRBV2 | NA | NA | TGTGCCAGCAAGGCGGGGAGCTCCTATAATTCACCCCTCCACTTT | CASKAGSSYNSPLHF
TRBJ2-3 | TRBV5-1 | NA | NA | TGCGCCAGCAGCTTCGAGGGAACAGATACGCAGTATTTT | CASSFEGTDTQYF
TRBJ1-2 | TRBV18 | few | TRBD1 | TGTGCCAGCTCTCCCGGGACAGCAACCTATGGCTACACCTTC | CASSPGTATYGYTF
TRBJ1-5 | TRBV30 | NA | TRBD1 | TGTGCCTGGAGCGGGACAGGGGGTGTCGGACAGCCCCAGCATTTT | CAWSGTGGVGQPQHF
TRBJ1-6 | TRBV18 | NA | NA | TGTGCCAGCTCACCCAGTAGCTCCTATAATTCACCCCTCCACTTT | CASSPSSSYNSPLHF
TRBJ1-2 | TRBV4-3 | few | NA | TGCGCCAGCAGCCAAGATCTAGAAGATGGCTACACCTTC | CASSQDLEDGYTF
TRBJ2-7 | TRBV25-1 | few | TRBD1 | TGTGCCAGCAGTGCCCCCGGGACAGTAGCTCGCGAGCAGTACTTC | CASSAPGTVAREQYF
TRBJ2-1 | TRBV5-1 | NA | TRBD1 | TGCGCCAGCAGCCCGGGACAGCTTTACAATGAGCAGTTCTTC | CASSPGQLYNEQFF
TRBJ2-1 | TRBV7-6 | few | NA | TGTGCCAGCAGCTTAGGGGGTCCTGCTAGTTACAATGAGCAGTTCTTC | CASSLGGPASYNEQFF
TRBJ1-2 | TRBV4-2 | NA | NA | TGTGCCAGCAGCCAAATTCTGAGGGACAATCCTAACTATGGCTACACCTTC | CASSQILRDNPNYGYTF
TRBJ1-1 | TRBV27 | few | NA | TGTGCCAGCAGTTTGGGGGGCTTGAACACTGAAGCTTTCTTT | CASSLGGLNTEAFF
TRBJ2-1 | TRBV11-2 | NA | NA | TGTGCCAGCAGAAGGGCTGGGGGGCTTAGCTACAATGAGCAGTTCTTC | CASRRAGGLSYNEQFF
TRBJ2-5 | TRBV7-8 | few | NA | TGTGCCAGCAGCTCGAGTTTGGTCATACAAGAGACCCAGTACTTC | CASSSSLVIQETQYF